Included here is one TCR beta chain sequence, with context. Its antigen is undetermined. Clones were read by immunoSEQ multiplex PCR, and TCRdb kept only the in-frame ones, dropping some. The sample has approximately 74,000 clones, over 75% seen once. Exclusion of a patient followed from autoimmune disease history or systemic immunosuppression. CDR1 and CDR2 (germline): LNHDA, SQIVND (reference sequence). The CDR3 spans 20 residues. V dropped 5 bases and J dropped 0; count of bases not matched to a gene: 19. This entry is derived from a study of OX40 agonist ivuxolimab in advanced cancers. Points from the study as a whole: CD4+ T cells averaged fewer expanded clones than CD8+ T cells.

This TCR derives from an adult with an advanced solid tumor such as melanoma, head and neck, liver or kidney cancer. Material: CD4+ or CD8+ T cells sorted from blood, obtained in a trial of the OX40 agonist ivuxolimab. The J gene is TRBJ1-1, the V gene TRBV19, with 9 bases fitting TRBD1. The CDR3 loop reads CASSRAGTGRTSRMNTEAFF. The CDR3 coding sequence is TGTGCCAGTAGTCGTGCCGGGACAGGGCGAACTAGCCGTATGAACACTGAAGCTTTCTTT.